In its sample, the clone carrying this TCR beta chain was seen a few times. Its cognate antigen is unknown. This same CDR3 is encoded by further DNA sequences in the sample. This sample is part of a study of cytomegalovirus exposure and HLA in healthy donors. Study-level results: A few chains linked to CMV were shown in vitro to be specific for CMV antigens. Sequencing likely generated an artifact that appeared as a cluster of highly shared sequence variants.

Germline V CDR1 and CDR2: SGHRS, YFSETQ. Trimming left V 1 base short and J 0 bases short, with 4 bases between. CDR3 length: 13 residues. Researchers ran the PCR with 60 Vbeta and 13 Jbeta primers. Assay: immunoSEQ multiplex PCR; the TCRdb copy retains only in-frame clones and omits some. The repertoire holds about 99,000 clones, with approximately 81% as singletons. The TCR sequence derives from a male donor in good health and CMV-seropositive. The material sequenced was PBMCs. The rearrangement uses TRBV5-1 and TRBJ1-1; D not certain. CDR3 residues: CASSLTVNTEAFF. The CDR3 coding sequence is TGCGCCAGCAGCTTGACGGTGAACACTGAAGCTTTCTTT. Full variable domain (outside the CDR3, taken from reference TRBV5-1 and TRBJ1-1): KAGVTQTPRYLIKTRGQQVTLSCSPISGHRSVSWYQQTPGQGLQFLFEYFSETQRNKGNFPGRFSGRQFSNSRSEMNVSTLELGDSALYLCASSLTVNTEAFFGQGTRLTVV.